Listed below are T cell receptor beta chains from one sample, sequenced in a study of control samples from healthy donors and cancer patients. Libraries were prepared by immunoSEQ multiplex PCR; TCRdb keeps only in-frame clonotypes and omits some of them. The table lists some 71,000 clones, about 89% of them singletons, with approximately 2.1% in the top ten. The sequencing sample was made of PBMCs. These receptor sequences come from a woman aged 50 to 65 with head and neck cancer. Each CDR3 is given with its conserved first and last residue. A D gene is named only where the DNA matches it firmly. Clone size is given for some rows only: seen once, a few or many times, or a class if the clone is expanded.

abundance: NA; v_gene: TRBV2; j_gene: TRBJ1-6; d_gene: NA; CDR3nt: TGTGCCAGCAGTGGAACAGGCCTCTATAATTCACCCCTCCACTTT; CDR3aa: CASSGTGLYNSPLHF
abundance: NA; v_gene: TRBV6-6; j_gene: TRBJ1-4; d_gene: NA; CDR3nt: TGTGCCAGCAGTTCTGCTAATGAAAAACTGTTTTTT; CDR3aa: CASSSANEKLFF
abundance: medium-sized; v_gene: TRBV12-3/TRBV12-4; j_gene: TRBJ1-5; d_gene: NA; CDR3nt: TGTGCCAGCAGTTTCAGGACCCTTCAGCCCCAGCATTTT; CDR3aa: CASSFRTLQPQHF
abundance: NA; v_gene: TRBV19; j_gene: TRBJ2-1; d_gene: NA; CDR3nt: TGTGCCAGTAGCCCCGGGACTGGAGGATACAATGAGCAGTTCTTC; CDR3aa: CASSPGTGGYNEQFF
abundance: NA; v_gene: TRBV15; j_gene: TRBJ2-7; d_gene: NA; CDR3nt: TGTGCCACCAGCAGACCCGGGGTGGGGCAGTACTTC; CDR3aa: CATSRPGVGQYF
abundance: NA; v_gene: TRBV5-4; j_gene: TRBJ2-1; d_gene: TRBD2; CDR3nt: TGTGCCAGCAGCTTGGTGGGGCGGGGGTTTACCAATGAGCAGTTCTTC; CDR3aa: CASSLVGRGFTNEQFF
abundance: NA; v_gene: TRBV19; j_gene: TRBJ2-2; d_gene: NA; CDR3nt: TGTGCCAGTAGTTCCCTCAGGGGCCGGGCCGGGGAGCTGTTTTTT; CDR3aa: CASSSLRGRAGELFF
abundance: NA; v_gene: TRBV5-6; j_gene: TRBJ2-6; d_gene: NA; CDR3nt: TGTGCCAGCAGCTTGCAGGGAGCTGGGGCCAACGTCCTGACTTTC; CDR3aa: CASSLQGAGANVLTF
abundance: NA; v_gene: TRBV11-3; j_gene: TRBJ2-1; d_gene: NA; CDR3nt: TGTGCCAGCAGCTTTGAGGAGGCCAATGAGCAGTTCTTC; CDR3aa: CASSFEEANEQFF
abundance: NA; v_gene: TRBV29-1; j_gene: TRBJ1-2; d_gene: NA; CDR3nt: TGCAGCGTTGACGGGACGGCCTATGGCTACACCTTC; CDR3aa: CSVDGTAYGYTF
abundance: NA; v_gene: TRBV18; j_gene: TRBJ1-4; d_gene: NA; CDR3nt: TGTGCCAGCTCACTCAGGCCTAATGAAAAACTGTTTTTT; CDR3aa: CASSLRPNEKLFF
abundance: NA; v_gene: TRBV19; j_gene: TRBJ1-2; d_gene: NA; CDR3nt: TGTGCCAGTAATCTCCGGGGGACCTATGGCTACACCTTC; CDR3aa: CASNLRGTYGYTF
abundance: NA; v_gene: TRBV5-1; j_gene: TRBJ2-5; d_gene: NA; CDR3nt: TGCGCCAGCAGCTTGGCGGGACGACAGCGATCCCAAGAGACCCAGTACTTC; CDR3aa: CASSLAGRQRSQETQYF
abundance: once; v_gene: TRBV7-9; j_gene: TRBJ2-3; d_gene: TRBD2; CDR3nt: TGTGCCAGCAGCCCTAAAGGGACTAGAAGCACAGATACGCAGTATTTT; CDR3aa: CASSPKGTRSTDTQYF
abundance: NA; v_gene: TRBV6-2/TRBV6-3; j_gene: TRBJ2-7; d_gene: NA; CDR3nt: TGTGCCAGCAGTTACCGAAAGGACGGGTACGAGCAGTACTTC; CDR3aa: CASSYRKDGYEQYF
abundance: NA; v_gene: TRBV27; j_gene: TRBJ1-1; d_gene: NA; CDR3nt: TGTGCCAGCAGCGCAATGGCGTTCACTGAAGCTTTCTTT; CDR3aa: CASSAMAFTEAFF
abundance: NA; v_gene: TRBV2; j_gene: TRBJ1-5; d_gene: NA; CDR3nt: TGTGCCAGCAGTTCTGACAGTTACAATCAGCCCCAGCATTTT; CDR3aa: CASSSDSYNQPQHF
abundance: NA; v_gene: TRBV11-2; j_gene: TRBJ2-1; d_gene: TRBD1; CDR3nt: TGTGCCAGCAGCGCCCCGGGACAGGCCACCTACAATGAGCAGTTCTTC; CDR3aa: CASSAPGQATYNEQFF
abundance: NA; v_gene: TRBV25-1; j_gene: TRBJ2-3; d_gene: NA; CDR3nt: TGTGCCAGCCAGTCGGCTTCAGATACGCAGTATTTT; CDR3aa: CASQSASDTQYF
abundance: NA; v_gene: TRBV6-5; j_gene: TRBJ1-1; d_gene: NA; CDR3nt: TGTGCCAGCAGTTACTCGAACAGGGCAGCATCGACTGAAGCTTTCTTT; CDR3aa: CASSYSNRAASTEAFF
abundance: NA; v_gene: TRBV7-8; j_gene: TRBJ2-3; d_gene: NA; CDR3nt: TGTGCCAGCAGCCCCAACGGGGGCGTGGGGTATTTT; CDR3aa: CASSPNGGVGYF
abundance: NA; v_gene: TRBV10-1; j_gene: TRBJ2-3; d_gene: TRBD2; CDR3nt: TGCGCCAGCAGTGAGTTCCCGCGGGGGACTCAAATTGGTGGCACAGATACGCAGTATTTT; CDR3aa: CASSEFPRGTQIGGTDTQYF
abundance: once; v_gene: TRBV9; j_gene: TRBJ2-3; d_gene: NA; CDR3nt: TGTGCCAGCACGCCCTGGGGTCGGGCAAGCACAGATACGCAGTATTTT; CDR3aa: CASTPWGRASTDTQYF
abundance: NA; v_gene: TRBV18; j_gene: TRBJ1-5; d_gene: NA; CDR3nt: TGTGCCAGCTCACCAGGGACCGATCAGCCCCAGCATTTT; CDR3aa: CASSPGTDQPQHF
abundance: NA; v_gene: TRBV7-9; j_gene: TRBJ2-1; d_gene: TRBD2; CDR3nt: TGTGCCAGCAGCTTAGGGGGGAGCGGGGTGAATGAGCAGTTCTTC; CDR3aa: CASSLGGSGVNEQFF
abundance: NA; v_gene: TRBV10-1; j_gene: TRBJ1-1; d_gene: TRBD1; CDR3nt: TGCGCCAGCAGTGAGTCCCGGACAGGGTGGAACACTGAAGCTTTCTTT; CDR3aa: CASSESRTGWNTEAFF
abundance: NA; v_gene: TRBV28; j_gene: TRBJ2-5; d_gene: NA; CDR3nt: TGTGCCAGCAAGAGTGGTCGGAGATTTGGAGAGACCCAGTACTTC; CDR3aa: CASKSGRRFGETQYF
abundance: NA; v_gene: TRBV7-2; j_gene: TRBJ2-3; d_gene: TRBD2; CDR3nt: TGTGCCAGCAGCTTAGCGGGGGGGAGGGATACGCAGTATTTT; CDR3aa: CASSLAGGRDTQYF
abundance: NA; v_gene: TRBV6-5; j_gene: TRBJ1-4; d_gene: NA; CDR3nt: TGTGCCAGCAGTCCCCTGGACGGGCAGTCTGAAAAACTGTTTTTT; CDR3aa: CASSPLDGQSEKLFF
abundance: once; v_gene: TRBV5-4; j_gene: TRBJ2-7; d_gene: TRBD1; CDR3nt: TGTGCCAGCAGCTGGGGACAGGGAGGGAGCGAGCAGTACTTC; CDR3aa: CASSWGQGGSEQYF
abundance: NA; v_gene: TRBV7-9; j_gene: TRBJ2-1; d_gene: TRBD1; CDR3nt: TGTGCCAGCAGCTCAGACAGGGGAGGTTACAATGAGCAGTTCTTC; CDR3aa: CASSSDRGGYNEQFF
abundance: NA; v_gene: TRBV28; j_gene: TRBJ1-1; d_gene: NA; CDR3nt: TGTGCCAGCAAGGGGGGGACCACTGAAGCTTTCTTT; CDR3aa: CASKGGTTEAFF
abundance: NA; v_gene: TRBV11-2; j_gene: TRBJ2-2; d_gene: NA; CDR3nt: TGTGCCAGCAGCTACCAGGAGCGGGTAGGGAGGGAGCTGTTTTTT; CDR3aa: CASSYQERVGRELFF
abundance: NA; v_gene: TRBV30; j_gene: TRBJ1-4; d_gene: NA; CDR3nt: TGTGCCTGGAGTAGGACAACGGGGTTTGAAAAACTGTTTTTT; CDR3aa: CAWSRTTGFEKLFF
abundance: few; v_gene: TRBV20-1; j_gene: TRBJ1-1; d_gene: NA; CDR3nt: TGCAGTGCTCGAGCTAGCACTGAAGCTTTCTTT; CDR3aa: CSARASTEAFF
abundance: NA; v_gene: TRBV4-3; j_gene: TRBJ1-3; d_gene: NA; CDR3nt: TGCGCCAGCAGCCAAGATTTACCAGTGGACATGTCTGGAAACACCATATATTTT; CDR3aa: CASSQDLPVDMSGNTIYF
abundance: NA; v_gene: TRBV7-8; j_gene: TRBJ2-1; d_gene: TRBD2; CDR3nt: TGTGCCAGCAGCTTATTACAGACGGGACTACTTCCCTACAATGAGCAGTTCTTC; CDR3aa: CASSLLQTGLLPYNEQFF
abundance: NA; v_gene: TRBV7-8; j_gene: TRBJ1-1; d_gene: NA; CDR3nt: TGTGCCAGCAGCCCCACCCCCCAGAGCGGCACTGAAGCTTTCTTT; CDR3aa: CASSPTPQSGTEAFF
abundance: NA; v_gene: TRBV3-1/TRBV3-2; j_gene: TRBJ2-5; d_gene: TRBD2; CDR3nt: TGTGCCAGCAGCCAAGGGGTACTAGCGGGGAGAGAGACCCAGTACTTC; CDR3aa: CASSQGVLAGRETQYF
abundance: NA; v_gene: TRBV7-9; j_gene: TRBJ2-1; d_gene: TRBD1; CDR3nt: TGTGCCAGCAGCTTATGGGAAGGGGGCCGAAATGAGCAGTTCTTC; CDR3aa: CASSLWEGGRNEQFF
abundance: NA; v_gene: TRBV6-6; j_gene: TRBJ2-3; d_gene: NA; CDR3nt: TGTGCCAGCAGTCGGGTTGGGAAGGGCACAGATACGCAGTATTTT; CDR3aa: CASSRVGKGTDTQYF
abundance: NA; v_gene: TRBV10-3; j_gene: TRBJ2-3; d_gene: TRBD2; CDR3nt: TGTGCCATCAGGCCCCTGGGACGGGGGGACACAGATACGCAGTATTTT; CDR3aa: CAIRPLGRGDTDTQYF
abundance: NA; v_gene: TRBV19; j_gene: TRBJ2-1; d_gene: NA; CDR3nt: TGTGCCAGTAGCCGAGGTTTATCTAGCTCCTACAATGAGCAGTTCTTC; CDR3aa: CASSRGLSSSYNEQFF
abundance: NA; v_gene: TRBV5-1; j_gene: TRBJ1-1; d_gene: NA; CDR3nt: TGCGCCAGCAGCTTGGAGGATGGAAGGGACACTGAAGCTTTCTTT; CDR3aa: CASSLEDGRDTEAFF
abundance: NA; v_gene: TRBV19; j_gene: TRBJ2-7; d_gene: TRBD1; CDR3nt: TGTGCCAGTAGTACCGGGACAGGGACTCACGAGCAGTACTTC; CDR3aa: CASSTGTGTHEQYF
abundance: NA; v_gene: TRBV2; j_gene: TRBJ2-6; d_gene: NA; CDR3nt: TGTGCCACCAACGAGCAGGGTGCTGGGGCCAACGTCCTGACTTTC; CDR3aa: CATNEQGAGANVLTF
abundance: NA; v_gene: TRBV28; j_gene: TRBJ1-5; d_gene: NA; CDR3nt: TGTGCCACAATTCATAGGGCAGGGGTCAATCAGCCCCAGCATTTT; CDR3aa: CATIHRAGVNQPQHF